This T cell receptor beta chain stems from a study of blood T cell repertoires in COVID-19 (dated by TCRdb to the early 2020s). Regarding the study in general: Collaborator samples came from the United States, Italy and Spain and covered acute and convalescent phases of COVID-19. The prospective study material was composed of cDNA or gDNA derived from T cells, B-cell-depleted T cells, or PBMCs. The repertoires were released in a freely available public database meant as a resource for research on the immune response to SARS-CoV-2. A de-identified subject ID, COVID-19 status, age in years and sex were almost always included in the sample metadata. The dataset comprised deeply sampled blood TCRbeta repertoires from subjects exposed to, actively infected with, or recovered from COVID-19. Where available, HLA class I and class II types were taken from metadata supplied by the sample provider and were not determined by assay-based typing. The samples were drawn from two sources: the first 160 participants of the ongoing ImmuneRACE study, and over 950 subjects contributed by 6 global collaborators. The full study reports these points: The amount of clinical and demographic metadata varied by source and participant and was provided uncurated.

TCRbeta CDR3 regions were amplified from genomic DNA using the immunoSEQ Assay, a bias-controlled multiplex PCR. As for the authors' bioinformatics: The number of nucleated cells in each sample was estimated by amplification of reference gene primers within the assay. To quantify the absolute abundance of each unique TCRbeta CDR3 rearrangement, sequence reads were collapsed and filtered. Productive Simpson clonality was computed per sample as the square root of Simpson's diversity index over productive rearrangements. TCRdb took this table from immuneACCESS and kept in-frame rearrangements with V and J called. Such tables lack part of the clones; where checked against another copy, unresolved V genes explain under half of the gap, and the rest is unexplained. The DNA was the basis for D and trimming; V, J and clone size are from that table. The sample table contains a few hundred thousand clones; only one count was recorded for about 87% of them. The top ten clonotypes cover roughly 0.78% of the sample.

Remarks on this clone: Its antigen has not been determined. The input lacks base qualities; no much larger clone sits a single base away.

The CDR3 contains 15 residues, cysteine and phenylalanine counted. Only the CDR3 portion is preserved as DNA: 45 bases, with reading frame beginning at the first base. CDR1 and CDR2, looked up from the germline V gene, are SGDLS and YYNGEE. After removal of 0 bases from V and 5 bases from J, the junction retains 5 bases not matched to a gene. One collaborating source in Seattle enrolled patients during active infection and followed them longitudinally through the course of disease. Collaborating institutions collected whole blood in K2EDTA tubes following their own protocols. Collaborator samples were shipped for TCRbeta analysis as frozen whole blood, isolated PBMCs, or DNA extracted from either sample type.

Sequencing was done on a sample of peripheral blood. The receptor comes from a man aged 18 to 29 with COVID-19, enrolled during active disease. The chain is encoded by TRBV9 joined to TRBJ2-7; TRBD2 aligns with 10 central bases. The sequence in DNA is TGTGCCAGCAGCGTAGCAGCGGGGGGGGTCCACGAGCAGTACTTC. The translation is CASSVAAGGVHEQYF.